A selection of T cell receptor beta chains follows, all from one sample in a study of blood T cell repertoires in COVID-19. Clones were sequenced by immunoSEQ multiplex PCR, and TCRdb holds only the in-frame ones, with some missing. There are roughly 43,000 clones in the sample; around 89% occur only once, and about 4.8% lies in the top ten. Input material: peripheral blood. The receptors were sampled from a human donor in a cohort sampled during active COVID-19. Each CDR3 is given with its conserved first and last residue. D genes are given only for firm matches. A clone size is listed for some rows: how often the clone was seen (once, few, many), or a class if it is expanded.

cdr3_length,v_call,j_call,d_call,clone_size,cdr3_aa,cdr3_nt
11,TRBV4-2,TRBJ2-7,.,.,CASSLGNEQYF,TGTGCCAGCAGCCTCGGGAACGAGCAGTACTTC
16,TRBV4-1,TRBJ1-3,.,.,CASSQEEQGTGNTIYF,TGCGCCAGCAGCCAAGAAGAACAGGGTACTGGAAACACCATATATTTT
13,TRBV7-3,TRBJ2-5,.,once,CASSASITGTQYF,TGTGCCAGCAGCGCGTCAATCACGGGGACCCAGTACTTC
15,TRBV6-2/TRBV6-3,TRBJ2-7,TRBD2,.,CASSPTSGSYNEQYF,TGTGCCAGCAGCCCAACTAGCGGGAGTTATAACGAGCAGTACTTC
15,TRBV9,TRBJ1-5,.,.,CASSVGTEGGEPQHF,TGTGCCAGCAGCGTAGGAACGGAAGGGGGAGAGCCCCAGCATTTT
16,TRBV7-3,TRBJ2-3,TRBD1,.,CASSLGQGARTDTQYF,TGTGCCAGCAGCCTCGGACAGGGGGCGAGGACAGATACGCAGTATTTT
12,TRBV18,TRBJ2-1,TRBD2,.,CASSPPAGDRVF,TGTGCCAGCTCACCTCCAGCGGGGGACCGGGTCTTC
14,TRBV29-1,TRBJ1-1,TRBD1,.,CSANRGATDTEAFF,TGCAGCGCTAACAGGGGGGCCACCGACACTGAAGCTTTCTTT
13,TRBV3-1/TRBV3-2,TRBJ2-7,.,.,CASSRARVSEQYF,TGTGCCAGCAGCCGCGCTAGAGTTAGCGAGCAGTACTTC
13,TRBV2,TRBJ2-7,TRBD2,.,CASEEREIYEQYF,TGTGCCAGCGAGGAGCGGGAGATCTACGAGCAGTACTTC
17,TRBV19,TRBJ1-5,.,.,CASSRGRGIDSNQPQHF,TGTGCCAGTAGTCGGGGCAGGGGAATCGATAGCAATCAGCCCCAGCATTTT
16,TRBV7-2,TRBJ2-5,TRBD2,.,CASSNGLAGVRETQYF,TGTGCCAGCAGCAATGGACTAGCGGGAGTGCGGGAGACCCAGTACTTC
19,TRBV18,TRBJ1-5,TRBD1,once,CASSPFDRVGTGSNQPQHF,TGTGCCAGCTCACCCTTCGACAGGGTGGGGACAGGCAGCAATCAGCCCCAGCATTTT
17,TRBV5-8,TRBJ2-3,.,.,CASSLMDYHAETDTQYF,TGTGCCAGCAGTCTAATGGACTATCACGCTGAGACAGATACGCAGTATTTT
16,TRBV28,TRBJ2-7,TRBD1,.,CASSLFPAGTGYEQYF,TGTGCCAGCAGTTTATTTCCCGCCGGGACAGGGTACGAGCAGTACTTC
13,TRBV5-8,TRBJ1-1,.,once,CASSLDRLTEAFF,TGTGCCAGCAGCTTGGACAGGTTAACTGAAGCTTTCTTT
15,TRBV27,TRBJ1-5,.,.,CASSLGGISNQPQHF,TGTGCCAGCAGCCTGGGGGGGATCAGCAATCAGCCCCAGCATTTT
14,TRBV7-2,TRBJ2-7,TRBD2,.,CASSLSAGVYEQYF,TGTGCCAGCAGCTTATCAGCGGGGGTCTACGAGCAGTACTTC
15,TRBV29-1,TRBJ1-2,TRBD1,.,CSVGGTGRDYYGYTF,TGCAGCGTTGGGGGGACAGGGAGGGACTACTATGGCTACACCTTC
14,TRBV5-5,TRBJ2-1,.,.,CASSTQGAYNEQFF,TGTGCCAGCAGCACCCAAGGAGCCTACAATGAGCAGTTCTTC
15,TRBV12-5,TRBJ2-5,TRBD2,.,CASARREGLQETQYF,TGTGCTAGTGCCCGGAGGGAGGGGTTACAAGAGACCCAGTACTTC
15,TRBV6-4,TRBJ2-1,TRBD2,.,CASPRTAGDGNEQFF,TGTGCCAGTCCCCGTACGGCGGGAGACGGCAATGAGCAGTTCTTC
14,TRBV19,TRBJ2-7,TRBD2,.,CASSIGSGSLEQYF,TGTGCCAGTAGTATAGGAAGCGGGAGCCTCGAGCAGTACTTC
13,TRBV27,TRBJ1-2,TRBD1,.,CASRPGQGFGYTF,TGTGCCAGCAGACCGGGACAGGGATTCGGCTACACCTTC
17,TRBV29-1,TRBJ2-2,TRBD2,.,CSVEGLAGGILTGELFF,TGCAGCGTTGAAGGGCTAGCGGGAGGTATCCTCACCGGGGAGCTGTTTTTT
14,TRBV5-6,TRBJ1-1,.,once,CASSHYRENTEAFF,TGTGCCAGCAGCCACTACAGGGAGAACACTGAAGCTTTCTTT
15,TRBV19,TRBJ2-1,TRBD1,.,CASSIVQGAGNEQFF,TGTGCCAGTAGTATCGTCCAGGGGGCTGGGAATGAGCAGTTCTTC